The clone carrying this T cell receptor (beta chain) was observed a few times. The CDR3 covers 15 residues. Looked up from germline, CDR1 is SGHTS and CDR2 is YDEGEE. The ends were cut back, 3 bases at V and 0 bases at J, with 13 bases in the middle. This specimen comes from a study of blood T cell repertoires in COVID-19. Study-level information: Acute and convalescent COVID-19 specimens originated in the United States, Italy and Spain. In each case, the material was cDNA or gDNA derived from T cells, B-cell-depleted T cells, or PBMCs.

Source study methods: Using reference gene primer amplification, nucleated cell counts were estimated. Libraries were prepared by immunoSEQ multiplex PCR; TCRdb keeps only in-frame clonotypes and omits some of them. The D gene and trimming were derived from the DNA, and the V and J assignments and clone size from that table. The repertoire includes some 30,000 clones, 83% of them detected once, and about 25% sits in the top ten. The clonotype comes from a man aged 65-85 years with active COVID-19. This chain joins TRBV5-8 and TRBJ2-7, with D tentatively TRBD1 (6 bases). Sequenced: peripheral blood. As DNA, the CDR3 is TGTGCCAGCAGCTATAGACAGGAAAGCTCCTACGAGCAGTACTTC. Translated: CASSYRQESSYEQYF.